These 13 T cell receptor beta chains were sequenced from one sample in a study of blood T cell repertoires in COVID-19. Libraries were prepared by immunoSEQ multiplex PCR; TCRdb keeps only in-frame clonotypes and omits some of them. The data hold 150,000 to 200,000 clones, with 87% observed a single time. Sequenced: peripheral blood. Receptor source: a woman between 45 and 60 years old with acute or convalescent COVID-19.

The rearrangement links TRBV4-3 to TRBJ1-2; unclear D gene. The CDR3 contains 14 residues. Per germline, CDR1 LGHNA and CDR2 YSLEER. V was trimmed by 0 bases and J by 7 bases, leaving 12 bases between them. This chain's CDR3 is CASSQDVEGVGYTF. DNA for the CDR3: TGCGCCAGCAGCCAAGATGTTGAGGGAGTTGGCTACACCTTC.

The rearrangement links TRBV4-1 to TRBJ2-3; TRBD1 might be the D (6 bases). The V end lost 6 bases, the J end lost 6 bases, and 13 bases lay between the germline ends. The CDR3 sequence is 13 residues long. Germline assignment: CDR1 MGHRA and CDR2 YSYEKL. Here the CDR3 DNA reads TGCGCCAGCAGGCAACAGGGTACGGATACGCAGTATTTT. Translated, it gives CASRQQGTDTQYF.

The chain employs TRBV5-4 and TRBJ2-1, with 8 nucleotides matching TRBD2. Germline values: CDR1 SGHNT, CDR2 YYREEE (reference sequence). The CDR3 covers 14 residues. Trimming at V came to 6 bases and at J to 2 bases, leaving 4 bases not matched to a gene. CDR3 loop: CASNPGGAYNEQFF. CDR3 nucleotide sequence: TGTGCCAGCAATCCGGGGGGGGCCTACAATGAGCAGTTCTTC.

The chain uses TRBV30 and TRBJ1-1; 9 bases fit TRBD1. The CDR3 consists of 14 residues. CDR1 and CDR2 (germline): GTSNPN, SVGIG (reference sequence). The ends lost 4 bases at V and 6 bases at J; junction bases unmatched: 9. CDR3 in DNA: TGTGCCTGGATCCACAGGGGGCGCGAAGCTGAAGCTTTCTTT. It yields the protein CAWIHRGREAEAFF.

The chain has TRBV30 and TRBJ1-5; 7 bases agree with TRBD1. From germline, CDR1 is GTSNPN and CDR2 SVGIG (reference sequence). The CDR3 covers 13 residues. Trimming took 3 bases from V and 5 from J; bases not matched to a gene: 4. CDR3 coding DNA: TGTGCCTGGAGAGACAGGGACGATCAGCCCCAGCATTTT. The encoded protein is CAWRDRDDQPQHF.

The gene calls are TRBV2 and TRBJ1-1; D possibly corresponds to TRBD1 (5 bases). The germline V gene has CDR1 SNHLY and CDR2 FYNNEI. This CDR3 is 14 amino acids long. V was pared by 0 bases and J by 6 bases, with 11 bases between. In DNA form, the CDR3 reads TGTGCCAGCAGTGAAGCCGGGGGACGGGCTGAAGCTTTCTTT. This codes for CASSEAGGRAEAFF. Together with reference TRBV2 and TRBJ1-1, the CDR3 gives the full variable domain: EPEVTQTPSHQVTQMGQEVILRCVPISNHLYFYWYRQILGQKVEFLVSFYNNEISEKSEIFDDQFSVERPDGSNFTLKIRSTKLEDSAMYFCASSEAGGRAEAFFGQGTRLTVV.

The rearrangement joins TRBV4-2 to TRBJ2-7; 7 bases are a match to TRBD2. CDR1 and CDR2 from the germline V gene are LGHNA and YNFKEQ. V shed 0 bases and J 3 bases; nucleotides not matched to a gene: 14. The CDR3 loop spans 18 amino acids. In DNA, the CDR3 is TGTGCCAGCAGCCAAGAAACGCTGCGGGGAGGGGCTTACTACGAGCAGTACTTC. Amino acid sequence: CASSQETLRGGAYYEQYF.

The J gene is TRBJ2-1, the V gene TRBV5-1; TRBD1 matches at 9 bases. V lost 0 bases to trimming and J lost 3 bases; unmatched junction nucleotides: 1. The germline V gene has CDR1 SGHRS and CDR2 YFSETQ. The CDR3 runs to 15 residues. The CDR3 here is CASSLVTGGYNEQFF. The CDR3 coding sequence is TGCGCCAGCAGCTTGGTGACAGGGGGCTACAATGAGCAGTTCTTC.

The genes are TRBV9 and TRBJ2-1; TRBD2 matches 12 bases. CDR1 is SGDLS and CDR2 is YYNGEE in the germline V gene. The CDR3 length is 15 residues. V gave up 0 bases and J gave up 5 bases; unmatched junction bases: 0. The CDR3, as DNA: TGTGCCAGCAGCGTAGGACTAGCGGGGGACAATGAGCAGTTCTTC. Protein product: CASSVGLAGDNEQFF.

This chain uses TRBV13 with TRBJ1-2; D is perhaps TRBD1 (5 bases). The CDR3 covers 13 residues. Trimming shortened V by 5 bases and J by 4 bases, and 11 bases separated the two germline ends. CDR1 and CDR2 (germline): PRHDT, FYEKMQ (reference sequence). The CDR3 protein is CASSITGAYGYTF. The DNA for the CDR3 is TGTGCCAGCAGCATAACAGGAGCCTATGGCTACACCTTC.

The gene calls are TRBV21-1 and TRBJ2-2; TRBD2, the table's D call, lacks a check against the DNA. TRBV21-1 is an annotated pseudogene. The CDR3 is made up of 16 amino acids. The CDR3 region is CASSLHKARGTGELFF. CDR3 bases: TGTGCCAGCAGCCTTCACAAGGCTCGGGGCACCGGGGAGCTGTTTTTT.

The chain carries TRBV6-5 and TRBJ1-2; D is unresolved. Germline assignment: CDR1 MNHEY and CDR2 SVGAGI. Trimming cost V 5 bases and J 7 bases, with 5 bases left between them. This CDR3 has 10 residues. The CDR3 DNA reads TGTGCCAGCAGTAGTAGTGGCTACACCTTC. This codes for CASSSSGYTF.

The V gene is TRBV27, the J gene TRBJ2-7; tentatively, D is TRBD2 (6 bases). Germline V gene data show CDR1 as MNHEY and CDR2 as SMNVEV (reference sequence). V was clipped by 4 bases and J by 5 bases, with 18 bases between them. The CDR3 extends over 15 amino acids. For the CDR3, the DNA is TGTGCCAGCAGTTCCTTGGGACTGCGGGGCGACGAGCAGTACTTC. Encoded protein: CASSSLGLRGDEQYF.